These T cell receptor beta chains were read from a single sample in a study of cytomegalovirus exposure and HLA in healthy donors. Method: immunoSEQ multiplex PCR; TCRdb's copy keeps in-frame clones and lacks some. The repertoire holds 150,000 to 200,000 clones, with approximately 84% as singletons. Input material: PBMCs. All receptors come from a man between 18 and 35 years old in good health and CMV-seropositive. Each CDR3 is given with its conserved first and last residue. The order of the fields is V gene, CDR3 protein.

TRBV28	CASMDLSGSARNIQYF
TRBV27	CASSLGGRAYEQYF
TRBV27	CASRGRERGETQYF
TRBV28	CASSLTRTGFDEQYF
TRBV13	CASSLGQGGPEDTQYF
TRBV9	CASSPLTGTSGSQETQYF
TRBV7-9	CASRSGSYEQYF
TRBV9	CASSVLAGGSYQETQYF
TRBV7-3	CASGRLAGVDEQFF
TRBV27	CASSLSVSINNEQFF
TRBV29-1	CSVARDRAGNEQFF
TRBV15	CATSRDLIPGETQYF
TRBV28	CASSPLTGTGSYQPQHF
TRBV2	CASSDRASTGYTF
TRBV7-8	CASSMILAGGPEFF
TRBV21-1	CASSDRAGAITGELFF